A selection of T cell receptor beta chains follows, all from one sample in a study of CD8+ T cells in alopecia areata. TCRdb's copy holds only in-frame clones and misses some; the assay was immunoSEQ multiplex PCR. The sample records under 250,000 clones, approximately 57% being singletons. Source: CD4+ T cells sorted from blood, taken at week 4, from a patient treated with tofacitinib. All receptors derive from a human donor with alopecia areata. The CDR3 runs from the conserved cysteine through the conserved F or W. A D gene is named only where the DNA matches it firmly. Clone size is stated in some rows and not others, as once, few, many or a class when expanded.

CDR3aa: CASSNRRRQSTNYGYTF; CDR3nt: TGTGCCAGCAGCAACCGTAGGCGACAGAGTACTAACTATGGCTACACCTTC; j_gene: TRBJ1-2; v_gene: TRBV7-9; d_gene: NA; abundance: NA
CDR3aa: CSVALAGEQFF; CDR3nt: TGCAGCGTTGCACTAGCTGGTGAGCAGTTCTTC; j_gene: TRBJ2-1; v_gene: TRBV29-1; d_gene: NA; abundance: few
CDR3aa: CSVPGQGHNEQFF; CDR3nt: TGCAGCGTTCCGGGACAGGGTCACAATGAGCAGTTCTTC; j_gene: TRBJ2-1; v_gene: TRBV29-1; d_gene: TRBD1; abundance: few
CDR3aa: CASSRDSNNEQFF; CDR3nt: TGTGCCAGCAGTCGGGACTCGAACAATGAGCAGTTCTTC; j_gene: TRBJ2-1; v_gene: TRBV2; d_gene: NA; abundance: NA
CDR3aa: CAWSVTALNTDTQYF; CDR3nt: TGTGCCTGGAGTGTCACCGCACTCAACACAGATACGCAGTATTTT; j_gene: TRBJ2-3; v_gene: TRBV30; d_gene: NA; abundance: once
CDR3aa: CAWRQGLTDTQYF; CDR3nt: TGTGCCTGGAGACAGGGGTTAACAGATACGCAGTATTTT; j_gene: TRBJ2-3; v_gene: TRBV30; d_gene: TRBD1; abundance: NA
CDR3aa: CAWSVQGAVGTQYF; CDR3nt: TGTGCCTGGAGTGTACAGGGGGCGGTGGGTACGCAGTATTTT; j_gene: TRBJ2-3; v_gene: TRBV30; d_gene: TRBD1; abundance: NA
CDR3aa: CASSTGTGDEKLFF; CDR3nt: TGCGCCAGCAGCACCGGGACAGGGGATGAAAAACTGTTTTTT; j_gene: TRBJ1-4; v_gene: TRBV5-1; d_gene: TRBD1; abundance: NA
CDR3aa: CASSIIQGALGEQYF; CDR3nt: TGTGCCAGCAGCATAATACAGGGGGCGCTGGGCGAGCAGTACTTC; j_gene: TRBJ2-7; v_gene: TRBV7-8; d_gene: TRBD1; abundance: NA
CDR3aa: CASSHRQGGGYTF; CDR3nt: TGTGCCAGCAGTCACCGACAGGGTGGTGGCTACACCTTC; j_gene: TRBJ1-2; v_gene: TRBV27; d_gene: TRBD1; abundance: NA
CDR3aa: CTIKRGDEQFF; CDR3nt: TGCACCATCAAGCGGGGGGATGAGCAGTTCTTC; j_gene: TRBJ2-1; v_gene: TRBV29-1; d_gene: TRBD2; abundance: NA
CDR3aa: CASGQVRNIQYF; CDR3nt: TGCGCCAGCGGACAAGTAAGAAACATTCAGTACTTC; j_gene: TRBJ2-4; v_gene: TRBV10-2; d_gene: NA; abundance: NA
CDR3aa: CASRDRTFSGNTIYF; CDR3nt: TGTGCCAGCAGGGACAGGACCTTCTCTGGAAACACCATATATTTT; j_gene: TRBJ1-3; v_gene: TRBV2; d_gene: TRBD1; abundance: NA
CDR3aa: CATSRDNQPQHF; CDR3nt: TGTGCCACCAGCAGGGACAATCAGCCCCAGCATTTT; j_gene: TRBJ1-5; v_gene: TRBV15; d_gene: NA; abundance: NA
CDR3aa: CSVPGQGFYNEQFF; CDR3nt: TGCAGCGTTCCGGGACAGGGGTTCTACAATGAGCAGTTCTTC; j_gene: TRBJ2-1; v_gene: TRBV29-1; d_gene: TRBD1; abundance: NA
CDR3aa: CASSQEWKGSGANVLTF; CDR3nt: TGCGCCAGCAGCCAAGAATGGAAAGGATCTGGGGCCAACGTCCTGACTTTC; j_gene: TRBJ2-6; v_gene: TRBV4-3; d_gene: NA; abundance: NA
CDR3aa: CASSEIGHGYTF; CDR3nt: TGTGCCAGCAGTGAAATAGGGCACGGCTACACCTTC; j_gene: TRBJ1-2; v_gene: TRBV2; d_gene: NA; abundance: few
CDR3aa: CSDKRQFTQYF; CDR3nt: TGCAGCGACAAGCGGCAGTTTACGCAGTATTTT; j_gene: TRBJ2-3; v_gene: TRBV29-1; d_gene: NA; abundance: few
CDR3aa: CASSVGWGGGSGANVLTF; CDR3nt: TGTGCCAGCAGCGTAGGATGGGGTGGAGGCTCTGGGGCCAACGTCCTGACTTTC; j_gene: TRBJ2-6; v_gene: TRBV9; d_gene: NA; abundance: once
CDR3aa: CASSYSGALTEAFF; CDR3nt: TGTGCCAGCAGTTACTCGGGGGCATTGACTGAAGCTTTCTTT; j_gene: TRBJ1-1; v_gene: TRBV6-5; d_gene: NA; abundance: NA
CDR3aa: CASSDVGLAGTNEQFF; CDR3nt: TGTGCCAGCAGTGATGTGGGGCTAGCGGGGACCAATGAGCAGTTCTTC; j_gene: TRBJ2-1; v_gene: TRBV2; d_gene: TRBD2; abundance: once
CDR3aa: CASSLAGANTGELFF; CDR3nt: TGTGCCAGCAGCTTAGCGGGGGCGAACACCGGGGAGCTGTTTTTT; j_gene: TRBJ2-2; v_gene: TRBV7-2; d_gene: NA; abundance: few
CDR3aa: CASSQDGLINTGELFF; CDR3nt: TGCGCCAGCAGCCAAGACGGGCTTATCAACACCGGGGAGCTGTTTTTT; j_gene: TRBJ2-2; v_gene: TRBV4-3; d_gene: NA; abundance: NA
CDR3aa: CSVAEPPVGIRGYTF; CDR3nt: TGCAGCGTTGCCGAACCACCGGTCGGAATTCGAGGCTACACCTTC; j_gene: TRBJ1-2; v_gene: TRBV29-1; d_gene: NA; abundance: NA
CDR3aa: CASSEIGQGKLFF; CDR3nt: TGTGCCAGCAGTGAAATCGGACAAGGAAAACTGTTTTTT; j_gene: TRBJ1-4; v_gene: TRBV2; d_gene: NA; abundance: NA
CDR3aa: CAFDSSGNTIYF; CDR3nt: TGTGCCTTTGACAGCTCTGGAAACACCATATATTTT; j_gene: TRBJ1-3; v_gene: TRBV30; d_gene: NA; abundance: NA
CDR3aa: CASSLGALLFNEKLFF; CDR3nt: TGCGCCAGCAGCTTGGGAGCCCTCCTCTTCAATGAAAAACTGTTTTTT; j_gene: TRBJ1-4; v_gene: TRBV5-1; d_gene: NA; abundance: NA
CDR3aa: CAYGRLNTEAFF; CDR3nt: TGTGCCTACGGACGGCTGAACACTGAAGCTTTCTTT; j_gene: TRBJ1-1; v_gene: TRBV30; d_gene: NA; abundance: NA
CDR3aa: CASSVGRWEGRTDTQYF; CDR3nt: TGTGCCAGCAGCGTAGGTCGGTGGGAGGGGCGCACAGATACGCAGTATTTT; j_gene: TRBJ2-3; v_gene: TRBV9; d_gene: TRBD2; abundance: NA
CDR3aa: CSVEAVSGNTIYF; CDR3nt: TGCAGCGTGGAAGCCGTCTCTGGAAACACCATATATTTT; j_gene: TRBJ1-3; v_gene: TRBV29-1; d_gene: NA; abundance: once
CDR3aa: CASSSDRTRNEKLFF; CDR3nt: TGTGCCAGCAGTTCTGACAGGACACGCAATGAAAAACTGTTTTTT; j_gene: TRBJ1-4; v_gene: TRBV28; d_gene: NA; abundance: few
CDR3aa: CSVRPQETQYF; CDR3nt: TGCAGCGTCAGGCCCCAAGAGACCCAGTACTTC; j_gene: TRBJ2-5; v_gene: TRBV29-1; d_gene: NA; abundance: many
CDR3aa: CATLETFSYNSPLHF; CDR3nt: TGCGCCACCCTGGAGACTTTCTCCTATAATTCACCCCTCCACTTT; j_gene: TRBJ1-6; v_gene: TRBV23-1; d_gene: NA; abundance: few
CDR3aa: CASSRQDAQYF; CDR3nt: TGTGCCAGCTCCCGCCAGGATGCTCAGTATTTT; j_gene: TRBJ2-3; v_gene: TRBV18; d_gene: NA; abundance: few
CDR3aa: CASSAGAKKGAQYF; CDR3nt: TGTGCCAGCAGCGCGGGAGCAAAGAAGGGGGCCCAGTACTTC; j_gene: TRBJ2-5; v_gene: TRBV13; d_gene: NA; abundance: NA
CDR3aa: CASSAGALGYTF; CDR3nt: TGTGCCAGCTCCGCGGGGGCGCTAGGCTACACCTTC; j_gene: TRBJ1-2; v_gene: TRBV25-1; d_gene: NA; abundance: NA
CDR3aa: CSVGFTSNQPQHF; CDR3nt: TGCAGCGTTGGGTTCACAAGCAATCAGCCCCAGCATTTT; j_gene: TRBJ1-5; v_gene: TRBV29-1; d_gene: NA; abundance: NA
CDR3aa: CASSWGGADRSSPNEQFF; CDR3nt: TGCGCCAGCAGCTGGGGGGGCGCCGACAGGTCGAGTCCCAATGAGCAGTTCTTC; j_gene: TRBJ2-1; v_gene: TRBV5-1; d_gene: NA; abundance: few
CDR3aa: CASSDGVQETQYF; CDR3nt: TGTGCCAGCAGTGATGGGGTCCAAGAGACCCAGTACTTC; j_gene: TRBJ2-5; v_gene: TRBV2; d_gene: NA; abundance: many
CDR3aa: CSATGPTAQYF; CDR3nt: TGCAGTGCAACAGGTCCCACGGCCCAGTACTTC; j_gene: TRBJ2-5; v_gene: TRBV20-1; d_gene: NA; abundance: NA
CDR3aa: CSVDPRATGADGYTF; CDR3nt: TGCAGCGTTGATCCCAGAGCGACAGGGGCCGATGGCTACACCTTC; j_gene: TRBJ1-2; v_gene: TRBV29-1; d_gene: TRBD1; abundance: NA
CDR3aa: CAWSVLGEAFF; CDR3nt: TGTGCCTGGAGTGTACTCGGTGAGGCTTTCTTT; j_gene: TRBJ1-1; v_gene: TRBV30; d_gene: NA; abundance: once
CDR3aa: CASSPGRGPYGYTF; CDR3nt: TGTGCCAGCAGCCCCGGACGCGGGCCGTATGGCTACACCTTC; j_gene: TRBJ1-2; v_gene: TRBV13; d_gene: NA; abundance: once
CDR3aa: CATSRGTVTSTGANVLTF; CDR3nt: TGTGCCACCAGCAGGGGGACAGTTACATCCACTGGGGCCAACGTCCTGACTTTC; j_gene: TRBJ2-6; v_gene: TRBV15; d_gene: TRBD1; abundance: NA
CDR3aa: CASSEGNTEAFF; CDR3nt: TGTGCCAGCAGCGAAGGGAACACTGAAGCTTTCTTT; j_gene: TRBJ1-1; v_gene: TRBV9; d_gene: NA; abundance: NA
CDR3aa: CASSLGGNTEAFF; CDR3nt: TGTGCCAGCAGCTTAGGAGGGAACACTGAAGCTTTCTTT; j_gene: TRBJ1-1; v_gene: TRBV11-2; d_gene: NA; abundance: few
CDR3aa: CAWSVSARTEAFF; CDR3nt: TGTGCCTGGAGTGTGTCGGCACGCACTGAAGCTTTCTTT; j_gene: TRBJ1-1; v_gene: TRBV30; d_gene: NA; abundance: few
CDR3aa: CAISGRGETQYF; CDR3nt: TGTGCCATCAGTGGCAGGGGAGAGACCCAGTACTTC; j_gene: TRBJ2-5; v_gene: TRBV10-3; d_gene: NA; abundance: NA
CDR3aa: CAWNKGVSGETQYF; CDR3nt: TGTGCCTGGAACAAAGGGGTCTCGGGGGAGACCCAGTACTTC; j_gene: TRBJ2-5; v_gene: TRBV30; d_gene: NA; abundance: once
CDR3aa: CSVGNGGAGGYTF; CDR3nt: TGCAGCGTTGGGAACGGGGGGGCTGGTGGCTACACCTTC; j_gene: TRBJ1-2; v_gene: TRBV29-1; d_gene: NA; abundance: NA
CDR3aa: CASSLDSNTEAFF; CDR3nt: TGCGCCAGCAGCTTGGACAGCAACACTGAAGCTTTCTTT; j_gene: TRBJ1-1; v_gene: TRBV5-1; d_gene: NA; abundance: few
CDR3aa: CASSYSIPRDYGYTF; CDR3nt: TGTGCCAGCAGTTACTCGATTCCTAGAGACTATGGCTACACCTTC; j_gene: TRBJ1-2; v_gene: TRBV6-6; d_gene: NA; abundance: few
CDR3aa: CASSQKEGQPQHF; CDR3nt: TGTGCCAGCTCACAGAAAGAAGGCCAGCCCCAGCATTTT; j_gene: TRBJ1-5; v_gene: TRBV18; d_gene: NA; abundance: once